This T cell receptor beta chain originates from a study of shared clonotypes between healthy human individuals. Study-level findings and limits: Sequencing depth was expected to influence donor clonotype sharing. Clonotypes that were shared across a handful of donors made up around 5% of naive CD4 clonotypes.

Genomic DNA belonging to each subset was distributed in equal measure over several immunoSEQ plates. Clones were read by immunoSEQ multiplex PCR, and TCRdb kept only the in-frame ones, dropping some. The repertoire holds some 2.1 million clones, roughly 95% seen once, with about 0.13% in the top ten. Concerning this clone: Its specificity is unknown.

The CD4+ fraction was divided into a CD45RA+ naive subset and a CD45RA-negative memory subset. CDR1 and CDR2 from the germline V gene are SEHNR and FQNEAQ (reference sequence). The CDR3 consists of 14 residues. The V gene lost 5 bases and the J gene lost 5 bases, with 15 bases spanning the gap. Sequenced material: naive CD4+ T cells sorted from blood. The subset is: CD45RA+ positively selected. The TCR comes from a man aged 18 to 30 in good health. V is TRBV7-9 and J is TRBJ1-1; weak D call: TRBD1 (6 bases). The DNA of the CDR3 is TGTGCCAGCAGCCTCCACCAAGGGGGGACTGAAGCTTTCTTT. Translation gives CASSLHQGGTEAFF.